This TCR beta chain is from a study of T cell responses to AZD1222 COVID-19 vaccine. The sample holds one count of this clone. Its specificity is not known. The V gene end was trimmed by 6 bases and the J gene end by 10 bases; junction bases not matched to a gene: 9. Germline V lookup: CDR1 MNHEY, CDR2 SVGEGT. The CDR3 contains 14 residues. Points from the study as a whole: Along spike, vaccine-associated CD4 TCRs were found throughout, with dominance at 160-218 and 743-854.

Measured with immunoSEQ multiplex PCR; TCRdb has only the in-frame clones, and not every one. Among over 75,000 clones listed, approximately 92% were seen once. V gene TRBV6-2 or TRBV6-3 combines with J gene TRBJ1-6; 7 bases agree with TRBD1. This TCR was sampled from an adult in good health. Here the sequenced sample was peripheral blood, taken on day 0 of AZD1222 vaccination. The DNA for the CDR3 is TGTGCCAGCAGCCGTCTGAGGGACAGCTCACCCCTCCACTTT. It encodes CASSRLRDSSPLHF.